This T cell receptor (beta chain) originates from a study of blood T cells in healthy people across ages. Then a second PCR, running roughly 7 to 11 cycles, was carried out with a sample-barcoded 5' primer and a J-beta primer mix. TCRdb redid the calling of the 5' RACE reads with MiXCR, one entry per CDR3 protein. The sample yields approximately 800,000 distinct CDR3 sequences, 20% to 30% seen once. This CDR3 is 15 amino acids long. CDR1 is MGHRA, CDR2 YSYEKL, per germline. V lost 4 bases to trimming and J lost 10 bases, with 22 bases between them. The sample was also reused in another study, on T cells of mothers and their children.

The sequenced sample consisted of blood. The chain employs TRBV4-1 and TRBJ1-1; D call uncertain. The receptor's source is a boy younger than 18 in good health. The CDR3 coding sequence is TGCGCCAGCAGCCCAGACGGACCTTCTAGGGAGGGAGCTTTCTTT. It yields the protein CASSPDGPSREGAFF.